A selection of T cell receptor beta chains follows, all from one sample in a study of Graves' ophthalmopathy and Graves' hyperthyroidism. Using its own MiXCR run on the multiplex PCR reads, TCRdb lists one record per CDR3 protein. This table has 300,000 or so distinct CDR3 sequences, about a sixth appearing once. The sequencing sample was made of peripheral blood. These receptors were obtained from an adult man with Graves' ophthalmopathy. Both conserved end residues are part of each CDR3. Fields, in order: V gene, clone size, J gene, D gene, CDR3 DNA, CDR3 protein. A D gene is named only where the DNA matches it firmly. The listing skips clone size in some rows; elsewhere it reads once, few, many or a size class.

TRBV10-3	many	TRBJ2-7	TRBD1	TGTGCCATCAGTGCGGGACAGGGTAGTGACGAGCAGTACTTC	CAISAGQGSDEQYF
TRBV6-2/TRBV6-3	many	TRBJ1-2	.	TGTGCCAGCAGTTACTTCGGACAGTCTAGCTTGGCTAACTATGGCTACACCTTC	CASSYFGQSSLANYGYTF
TRBV11-2	.	TRBJ2-7	TRBD2	TGTGCCAGCAGCTTAGGCGGGAGCGTCGACGAGCAGTACTTC	CASSLGGSVDEQYF
TRBV19	many	TRBJ1-6	.	TGTGCCAGTAAGGACAGATTTAATTCACCCCTCCACTTT	CASKDRFNSPLHF
TRBV7-2	many	TRBJ1-3	.	TGTGCCAGCAGCTCGCAGATCTCTGGAAACACCATATATTTT	CASSSQISGNTIYF
TRBV6-5	many	TRBJ1-6	.	TGTGCCAGCAGTTACCCTGGCAGGGTTAATTCACCCCTCCACTTT	CASSYPGRVNSPLHF
TRBV27	.	TRBJ2-6	TRBD1	TGTGCCAGCAAGCGGGACAGGGTCGACTCTGGGGCCAACGTCCTGACTTTC	CASKRDRVDSGANVLTF
TRBV3-1	few	TRBJ1-1	.	TGTGCCAGCAGCCAAGGCGCAGGGGCAGGAATTGGCGGTCTCTCTGAAGCTTTCTTT	CASSQGAGAGIGGLSEAFF
TRBV6-1	.	TRBJ1-3	.	TGTGCCAGCAGCCTAGGGTGGGGAAACACCATATATTTT	CASSLGWGNTIYF
TRBV30	many	TRBJ2-5	.	TGTGCCTGGAGTGTACGAGGACAAGAGACCCAGTACTTC	CAWSVRGQETQYF
TRBV28	many	TRBJ1-5	TRBD1	TGTGCCAGCAGTCCACCCGGGACAGGGTTTAGCAATCAGCCCCAGCATTTT	CASSPPGTGFSNQPQHF
TRBV7-8	many	TRBJ1-1	.	TGTGCCAGCAAAACTGGCCCTGACGCTTTCTTT	CASKTGPDAFF
TRBV12-3/TRBV12-4	.	TRBJ1-1	.	TGTGCCAGCAGAAACGACAGGACTGACGCTGAAGCTTTCTTT	CASRNDRTDAEAFF
TRBV6-1	.	TRBJ2-2	.	TGTGCCAGCAGTGAACCGGCGGCGAACACCGGGGAGCTGTTTTTT	CASSEPAANTGELFF
TRBV5-1	many	TRBJ1-1	.	TGCGCCAGCAGAGGGGATAGGAACACTGAAGCTTTCTTT	CASRGDRNTEAFF
TRBV20-1	many	TRBJ1-6	TRBD1	TGCAGTGCTAGCTGGGACAGTCGCTCACCCCTCCACTTT	CSASWDSRSPLHF
TRBV30	few	TRBJ2-7	.	TGTGCCTTATCCAGGGGCTACGAGCAGTACTTC	CALSRGYEQYF
TRBV20-1	many	TRBJ2-5	TRBD2	TGCAGTGCTAGAGATCCTATAGCGGGAAAACAGACCCAGTACTTC	CSARDPIAGKQTQYF
TRBV28	many	TRBJ2-5	TRBD2	TGTGCCAGCAGTCGAATTAGCGGGGGACTGTTTTACCCTGAGACCCAGTACTTC	CASSRISGGLFYPETQYF
TRBV28	many	TRBJ2-7	.	TGTGCCAGCAGTTTGCTGGGAGGCTACGAGCAGTACTTC	CASSLLGGYEQYF
TRBV12-3/TRBV12-4	many	TRBJ2-5	.	TGTGCCAGCAGTTTTAGCGATATGGAGACCCAGTACTTC	CASSFSDMETQYF
TRBV4-1	many	TRBJ2-7	.	TGCGCCAGCAGCCAAGTTGGGCGGCGGTCCTACGAGCAGTACTTC	CASSQVGRRSYEQYF
TRBV29-1	many	TRBJ1-5	.	TGCAGCGTTGACGCGGGGCGAGGTCAGCCCCAGCATTTT	CSVDAGRGQPQHF
TRBV5-1	few	TRBJ2-7	.	TGCGCCAGCAGTCTGATGGCAGGAACCCTTCGCGAGCAGTACTTC	CASSLMAGTLREQYF
TRBV6-1	few	TRBJ1-1	.	TGTGCCATAAGAGGGGGGGGCACTGAAGCTTTCTTT	CAIRGGGTEAFF
TRBV4-1	many	TRBJ1-1	.	TGCGCCAGCATGCCGCGGGCAGCCAACACTGAAGCTTTCTTT	CASMPRAANTEAFF
TRBV4-1	many	TRBJ1-1	.	TGCGCCAGCAGCCATAGGACAGACACTGAAGCTTTCTTT	CASSHRTDTEAFF
TRBV12-3/TRBV12-4	many	TRBJ1-1	TRBD1	TGTGCCAGCAGTTCCGCCGGGACAGGGGAAACTGAAGCTTTCTTT	CASSSAGTGETEAFF
TRBV6-5	many	TRBJ2-6	TRBD2	TGTGCCAGCAGTTACCAGCGGGGGATCTCTGGGGCCAACGTCCTGACTTTC	CASSYQRGISGANVLTF
TRBV19	few	TRBJ1-1	TRBD1	TGTGCCAGTAGCTTCGGGACAGGGAGGACTGAAGCTTTCTTT	CASSFGTGRTEAFF
TRBV12-3/TRBV12-4	many	TRBJ1-1	.	TGTGCCAGCCAAATAGGGGGAGCGGGAGCTTTCTTT	CASQIGGAGAFF
TRBV6-2/TRBV6-3	many	TRBJ2-5	.	TGTGCCAGCGGATATAGTGCAGGGGAGACCCAGTACTTC	CASGYSAGETQYF
TRBV5-1	many	TRBJ2-7	TRBD1	TGCGCCAGCAGCACAGGGACAGTGGACTACGAGCAGTACTTC	CASSTGTVDYEQYF
TRBV6-2/TRBV6-3	many	TRBJ2-5	TRBD2	TGTGCCAGCAGTCGCCCCTGGGGCGGGGGGCGTGAGACCCAGTACTTC	CASSRPWGGGRETQYF
TRBV27	many	TRBJ1-5	.	TGTGCCAGCGGGTGGGCGGGTTTTAGCAATCAGCCCCAGCATTTT	CASGWAGFSNQPQHF
TRBV3-1	many	TRBJ1-5	.	TGTGCCAGCAGCCAAGATATTGGCGGTAGCAATCAGCCCCAGCATTTT	CASSQDIGGSNQPQHF
TRBV5-1	many	TRBJ2-7	TRBD2	TGCGCCAGCAGCAAGGCCTCCGGGACTAGCGGGATCCACGAGCAGTACTTC	CASSKASGTSGIHEQYF
TRBV6-1	many	TRBJ1-4	.	TGTGCCAGCATTAGAAGGCTGACGGAAAAACTGTTTTTT	CASIRRLTEKLFF
TRBV6-5	many	TRBJ1-6	.	TGTGCCAGCAGTTATGACGGATATAATTCACCCCTCCACTTT	CASSYDGYNSPLHF
TRBV2	many	TRBJ2-7	.	TGTGCCAGCAGTGCCACCTTAACCGTCGCGGAATCCTACGAGCAGTACTTC	CASSATLTVAESYEQYF
TRBV28	many	TRBJ2-7	.	TGTGCCAGCAGCGAGGGAGTGAACGAGCAGTACTTC	CASSEGVNEQYF
TRBV19	many	TRBJ1-3	.	TGTGCCAGTAGTATGGATAGTTCTGGAAACACCATATATTTT	CASSMDSSGNTIYF
TRBV6-1	many	TRBJ1-2	TRBD1	TGTGCCAGCAGTGCCACAACAGGGGCGGTGGGTGGCTATGGCTACACCTTC	CASSATTGAVGGYGYTF
TRBV20-1	many	TRBJ1-5	.	TGCAGTGCTAGTTCACGTAGCAATCAGCCCCAGCATTTT	CSASSRSNQPQHF
TRBV30	many	TRBJ2-2	.	TGTGCCTGGAGTGCGCGAAGGGAGCTGTTTTTT	CAWSARRELFF
TRBV6-2/TRBV6-3	.	TRBJ1-5	.	TGTGCCAGCTCCGGTCCCCCCAATCAGCCCCAGCATTTT	CASSGPPNQPQHF
TRBV2	.	TRBJ1-5	.	TGTGCCAGCAGTGAGATCGGAATCAATCAGCCCCAGCATTTT	CASSEIGINQPQHF
TRBV18	many	TRBJ2-5	.	TGTGCCAGCTCAGGAGGGGAGTCAGAGACCCAGTACTTC	CASSGGESETQYF
TRBV7-2	many	TRBJ1-2	.	TGTGCCAGCAGCTTTGGGGAGCGGTCGGGAGGCTACACCTTC	CASSFGERSGGYTF
TRBV6-5	many	TRBJ1-6	TRBD1	TGTGCCAGCACCCCGGGACAGGGGAATTCACCCCTCCACTTT	CASTPGQGNSPLHF
TRBV19	many	TRBJ2-7	.	TGTGCCGTTGGGGGGTTCCACGAGCAGTACTTC	CAVGGFHEQYF
TRBV3-1	many	TRBJ1-1	.	TGTGCCAGCAGCCAAGACGCCAGGGCGAACACTGAAGCTTTCTTT	CASSQDARANTEAFF
TRBV30	many	TRBJ2-7	.	TGTGCCTGGAGTAGAGGCGTCTCCTACGAGCAGTACTTC	CAWSRGVSYEQYF